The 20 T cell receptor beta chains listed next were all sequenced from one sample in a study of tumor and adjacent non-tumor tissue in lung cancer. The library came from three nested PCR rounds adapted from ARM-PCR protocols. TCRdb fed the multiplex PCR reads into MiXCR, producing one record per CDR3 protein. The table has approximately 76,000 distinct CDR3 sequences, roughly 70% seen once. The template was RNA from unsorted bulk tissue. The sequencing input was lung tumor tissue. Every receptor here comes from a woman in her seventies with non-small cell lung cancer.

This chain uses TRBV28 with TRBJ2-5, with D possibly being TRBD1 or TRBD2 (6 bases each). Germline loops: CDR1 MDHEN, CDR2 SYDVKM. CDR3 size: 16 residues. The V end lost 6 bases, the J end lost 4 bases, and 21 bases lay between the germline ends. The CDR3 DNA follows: TGTGCCAGCAGCCCCCGACAGGTAGCGGTTTCAGAGACCCAGTACTTC. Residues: CASSPRQVAVSETQYF.

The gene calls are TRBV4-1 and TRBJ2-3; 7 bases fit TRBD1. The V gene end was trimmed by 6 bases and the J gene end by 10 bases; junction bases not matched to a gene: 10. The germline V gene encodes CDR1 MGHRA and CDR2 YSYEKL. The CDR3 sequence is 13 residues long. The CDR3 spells CASRSTGQDAQYF. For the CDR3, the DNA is TGCGCCAGCAGATCGACAGGGCAGGATGCGCAGTATTTT.

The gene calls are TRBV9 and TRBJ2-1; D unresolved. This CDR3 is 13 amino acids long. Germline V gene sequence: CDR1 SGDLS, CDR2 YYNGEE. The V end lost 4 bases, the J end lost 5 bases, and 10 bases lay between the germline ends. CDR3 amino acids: CASSKRPDNEQFF. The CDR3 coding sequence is TGTGCCAGCAGCAAACGCCCAGACAATGAGCAGTTCTTC.

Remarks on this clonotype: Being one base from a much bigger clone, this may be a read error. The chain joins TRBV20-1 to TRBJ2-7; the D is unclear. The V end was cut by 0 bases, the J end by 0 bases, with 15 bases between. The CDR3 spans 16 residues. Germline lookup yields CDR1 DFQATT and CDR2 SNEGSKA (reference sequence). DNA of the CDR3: TGCAGTGCTAGAGAATGGGGTGACACCGACTCCTACGAGCAGTACTTC. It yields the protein CSAREWGDTDSYEQYF.

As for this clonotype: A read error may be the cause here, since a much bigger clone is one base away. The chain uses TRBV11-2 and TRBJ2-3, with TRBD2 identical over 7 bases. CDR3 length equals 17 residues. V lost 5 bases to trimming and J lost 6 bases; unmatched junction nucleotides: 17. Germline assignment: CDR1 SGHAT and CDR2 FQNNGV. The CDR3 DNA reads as TGTGCCAGCAGCCCAGGAGGTGGCAGGAGGGGAGGGGATACGCAGTATTTT. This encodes CASSPGGGRRGGDTQYF.

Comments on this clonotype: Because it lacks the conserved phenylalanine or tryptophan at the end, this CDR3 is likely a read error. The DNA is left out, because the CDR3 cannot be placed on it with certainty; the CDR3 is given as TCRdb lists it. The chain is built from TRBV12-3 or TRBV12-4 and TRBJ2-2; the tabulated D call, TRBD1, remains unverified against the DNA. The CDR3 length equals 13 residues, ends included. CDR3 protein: CASSPNRAGERFS.

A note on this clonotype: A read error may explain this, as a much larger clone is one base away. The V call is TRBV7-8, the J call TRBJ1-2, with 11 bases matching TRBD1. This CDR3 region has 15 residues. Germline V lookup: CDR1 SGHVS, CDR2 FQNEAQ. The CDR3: CASSSRTGGVYDYTF. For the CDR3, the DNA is TGTGCCAGCAGCTCGAGGACAGGGGGCGTCTATGACTACACCTTC. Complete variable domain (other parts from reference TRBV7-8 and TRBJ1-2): GAGVSQSPRYKVAKRGQDVALRCDPISGHVSLFWYQQALGQGPEFLTYFQNEAQLDKSGLPSDRFFAERPEGSVSTLKIQRTQQEDSAVYLCASSSRTGGVYDYTFGSGTRLTVV.

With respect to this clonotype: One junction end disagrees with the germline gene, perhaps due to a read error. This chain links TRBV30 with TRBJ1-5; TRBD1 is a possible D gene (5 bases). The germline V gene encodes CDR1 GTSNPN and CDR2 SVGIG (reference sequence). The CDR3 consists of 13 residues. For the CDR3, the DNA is TGTGCCTGGAGTGTAGCAGGGAATCAGCCCCAACATTTT. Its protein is CAWSVAGNQPQHF.

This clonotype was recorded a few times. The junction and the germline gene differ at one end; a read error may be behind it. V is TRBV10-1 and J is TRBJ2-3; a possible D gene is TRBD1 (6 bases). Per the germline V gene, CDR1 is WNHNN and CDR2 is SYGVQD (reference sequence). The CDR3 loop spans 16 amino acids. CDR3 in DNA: TGCGCCAGCAGTGAGTTGGCAGGGGTGGAAACAGATATGCAGTATTTT. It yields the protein CASSELAGVETDMQYF.

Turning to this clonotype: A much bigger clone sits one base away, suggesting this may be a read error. For the CDR3, the DNA is TGTGCCAGCAGTTTAGCGGGAGAGGACAATGAGCGGTTCTTC. Residues: CASSLAGEDNERFF. V and J are TRBV28 and TRBJ2-1, with TRBD2 identical over 7 bases. Germline loops: CDR1 MDHEN, CDR2 SYDVKM. CDR3 size: 14 residues.

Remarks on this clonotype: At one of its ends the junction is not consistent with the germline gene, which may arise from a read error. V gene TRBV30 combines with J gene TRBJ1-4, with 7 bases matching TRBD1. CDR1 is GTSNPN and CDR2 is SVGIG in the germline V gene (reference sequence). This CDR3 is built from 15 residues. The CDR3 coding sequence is TGTGTCTGGAGTCCCTCCGACAGGGCTCAAGAAAAACTGTTTTTT. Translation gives CVWSPSDRAQEKLFF.

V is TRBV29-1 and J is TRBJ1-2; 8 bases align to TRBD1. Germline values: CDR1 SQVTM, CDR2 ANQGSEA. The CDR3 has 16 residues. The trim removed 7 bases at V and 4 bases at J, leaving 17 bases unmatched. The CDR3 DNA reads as TGCAGCGCCATGACAGGGGAGGCAGGATTCGTCTATGGCTACACCTTC. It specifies CSAMTGEAGFVYGYTF.

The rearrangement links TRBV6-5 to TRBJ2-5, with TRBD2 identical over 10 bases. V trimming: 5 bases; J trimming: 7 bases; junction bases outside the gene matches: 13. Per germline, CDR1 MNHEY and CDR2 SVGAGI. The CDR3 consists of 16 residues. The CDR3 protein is CASSSGLAAPKGTQYF. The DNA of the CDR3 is TGTGCCAGCAGTAGCGGACTAGCGGCGCCCAAAGGGACCCAGTACTTC.

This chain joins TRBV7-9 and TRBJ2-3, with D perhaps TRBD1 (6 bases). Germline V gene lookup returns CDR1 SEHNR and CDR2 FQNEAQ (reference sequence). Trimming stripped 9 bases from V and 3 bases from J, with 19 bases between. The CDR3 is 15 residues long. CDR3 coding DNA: TGTGCCAGTAGCCCGTCTACAGGGAATACAGATACGCAGTATTTT. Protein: CASSPSTGNTDTQYF.

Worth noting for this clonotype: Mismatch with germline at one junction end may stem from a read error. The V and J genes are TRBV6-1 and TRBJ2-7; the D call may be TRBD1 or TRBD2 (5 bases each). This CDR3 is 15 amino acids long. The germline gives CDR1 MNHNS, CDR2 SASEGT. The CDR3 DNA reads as TGTGCCAGCAGTGGGGGCGCTAGCATCCTCTACGAACAGTACTTC. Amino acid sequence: CASSGGASILYEQYF.

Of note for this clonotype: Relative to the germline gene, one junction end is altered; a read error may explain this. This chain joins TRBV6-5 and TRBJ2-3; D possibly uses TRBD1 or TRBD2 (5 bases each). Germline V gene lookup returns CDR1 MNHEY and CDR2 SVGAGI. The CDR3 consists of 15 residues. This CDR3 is CASSPGAGMADAQYF. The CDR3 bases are TGTGCTAGCAGCCCCGGGGCAGGGATGGCAGATGCGCAGTATTTT.

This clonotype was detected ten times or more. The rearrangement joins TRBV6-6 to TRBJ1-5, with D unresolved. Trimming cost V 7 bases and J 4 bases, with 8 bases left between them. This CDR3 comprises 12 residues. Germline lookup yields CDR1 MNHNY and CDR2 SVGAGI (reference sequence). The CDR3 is CASNQPNQPQHF. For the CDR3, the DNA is TGTGCCAGCAACCAGCCAAATCAGCCCCAGCATTTT.

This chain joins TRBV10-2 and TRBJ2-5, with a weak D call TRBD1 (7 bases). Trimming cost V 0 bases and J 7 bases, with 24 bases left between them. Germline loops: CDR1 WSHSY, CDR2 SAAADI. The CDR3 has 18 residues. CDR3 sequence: CASSESIVEEGALGTQYF. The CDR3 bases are TGCGCCAGCAGTGAGTCGATCGTTGAGGAGGGGGCATTGGGGACCCAGTACTTC.

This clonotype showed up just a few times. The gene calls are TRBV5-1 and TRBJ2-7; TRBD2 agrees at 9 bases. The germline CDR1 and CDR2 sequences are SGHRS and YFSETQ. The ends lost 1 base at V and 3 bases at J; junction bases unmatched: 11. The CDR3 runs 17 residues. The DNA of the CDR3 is TGCGCCAGCAGCTTGCCCGGGGCGGGAGGGTTTCACTACGAGCAGTACTTC. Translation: CASSLPGAGGFHYEQYF.

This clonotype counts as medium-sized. The CDR3 loop reads CASSPAVGAGEQFF. CDR3 DNA: TGTGCCAGCAGTCCCGCGGTGGGAGCCGGTGAGCAGTTCTTC. The chain recombines TRBV6-5 with TRBJ2-1, with a possible D match to TRBD2 (5 bases). Germline V gene sequence: CDR1 MNHEY, CDR2 SVGAGI. The CDR3 is 14 amino acids. V was clipped by 5 bases and J by 9 bases, with 17 bases between them.